This entry is about one T cell receptor beta chain. J gave up 6 bases and V 7 bases, and 10 bases lay outside the gene matches. CDR1 and CDR2 from the germline V gene are SGHRS and YFSETQ. This CDR3 has 14 amino acids. As handled by the study authors: It was from reference gene primer amplification that nucleated cell counts were estimated. Measured with immunoSEQ multiplex PCR; TCRdb has only the in-frame clones, and not every one. The V and J calls and clone size come from that table; D and trimming were worked out from the DNA. Found here are 250,000 to 300,000 clones, about 85% of them singletons; the top ten hold 3.6%. These data come from a study of blood T cell repertoires in COVID-19. Study as a whole: Samples taken during acute and convalescent COVID-19 were collected in the United States, Italy and Spain.

J is TRBJ2-3 and V is TRBV5-1; 8 nucleotides align to TRBD1. The clonotype originates from a young man with active or convalescent COVID-19. Input material: peripheral blood. CDR3 residues: CASGPQGASDTQYF. As DNA, the CDR3 is TGCGCCAGCGGCCCCCAGGGGGCGTCGGATACGCAGTATTTT. Full variable domain (remainder filled in from reference TRBV5-1 and TRBJ2-3): KAGVTQTPRYLIKTRGQQVTLSCSPISGHRSVSWYQQTPGQGLQFLFEYFSETQRNKGNFPGRFSGRQFSNSRSEMNVSTLELGDSALYLCASGPQGASDTQYFGPGTRLTVL.